The 11 T cell receptor beta chains in this list originate from one sample, sequenced in a study of T cells in Graves' hyperthyroidism and ophthalmopathy. Using RNA transcripts as the source, TCR beta CDR3 regions were amplified. The TCR CDR3 first-round RT-PCR relied on the HTBI primer set. MiXCR, applied by TCRdb to the multiplex PCR reads, yields one record per CDR3 protein. Among about 52,000 distinct CDR3 sequences, roughly half were seen once, and the ten largest hold roughly a tenth. Sequencing was done on a sample of blood. Receptors were obtained from a woman aged 45-60 years with Graves' ophthalmopathy.

This clonotype came up many times. The chain uses TRBV11-1 and TRBJ1-6, with D possibly TRBD1 on 6 matching bases. The CDR3 spans 13 residues. Germline CDR1 is SGHAT and CDR2 is FQDESV (reference sequence). Trimming removed 4 bases from V and 8 bases from J, with 9 bases in between. CDR3 sequence reads: CASSSTGYSPLHF. DNA of the CDR3: TGTGCCAGCAGCTCCACAGGGTATTCACCCCTCCACTTT.

This clonotype was recorded at least ten times. The chain links TRBV6-1 to TRBJ2-5; D is unresolved. The CDR3 runs to 14 residues. Germline CDR1 is MNHNS and CDR2 is SASEGT. V lost 1 base and J lost 5, with 11 bases in between. Here the CDR3 reads CASSEDILAETQYF. In DNA form, the CDR3 reads TGTGCCAGCAGTGAAGACATCCTTGCTGAGACCCAGTACTTC.

The genes are TRBV6-1 and TRBJ2-3, with 14 bases that match TRBD2. Germline V gives CDR1 MNHNS, CDR2 SASEGT. The junction had 13 bases not matched to a gene; V was cut back by 4 bases and J by 1 base. The length of the CDR3 is 20 residues. CDR3 nucleotide sequence: TGTGCCAGCAGTGTGGTGGGACTAGCGGGAGCGGGGGGGGGCACAGATACGCAGTATTTT. This encodes CASSVVGLAGAGGGTDTQYF.

V is TRBV2 and J is TRBJ2-3, with a possible D match to TRBD1 (5 bases). Per germline, CDR1 SNHLY and CDR2 FYNNEI. The V end lost 4 bases, the J end lost 2 bases, and 13 bases lay between the germline ends. This CDR3 region has 15 residues. The CDR3 spells CASSAIGQDTDTQYF. For the CDR3, the DNA is TGTGCCAGCAGTGCTATAGGACAAGACACAGATACGCAGTATTTT.

This clonotype was found a few times. The gene calls are TRBV27 and TRBJ1-1; TRBD1 matches 7 bases. Trimming removed 3 bases from V and 0 bases from J; junction bases left unmatched: 7. Germline V gene lookup returns CDR1 MNHEY and CDR2 SMNVEV (reference sequence). The CDR3 has 16 residues. The CDR3: CASSFSWTGMNTEAFF. CDR3 nucleotide sequence: TGTGCCAGCAGTTTTTCCTGGACAGGAATGAACACTGAAGCTTTCTTT.

Worth noting for this clonotype: Lacking the conserved final phenylalanine or tryptophan, this CDR3 likely reflects a read error. V usage is TRBV6-1 and J usage is TRBJ1-1; perhaps TRBD1 as D (6 bases). V lost 7 bases, J lost 4 bases, and 22 bases lay in between. The CDR3 loop spans 16 amino acids. Germline V gives CDR1 MNHNS, CDR2 SASEGT. In nucleotides, the CDR3 is TGTGCCAGCATATCTCCCGGGGGGCGATTGAGCACTGAAGCTTTCTCT. This codes for CASISPGGRLSTEAFS.

Comment on this clonotype: This may be a read error: a much more frequent sequence differs by one nucleotide. V usage is TRBV28 and J usage is TRBJ1-5, with TRBD1 matching over 8 bases. CDR1 and CDR2 (germline): MDHEN, SYDVKM. The trim removed 4 bases at V and 5 bases at J, leaving 4 bases unmatched. The CDR3 length is 14 residues. The CDR3 region is CASSSTGADQPQHF. The CDR3, as DNA: TGTGCCAGCAGTTCGACAGGGGCCGATCAGCCCCAGCATTTT.

This clonotype showed up just a few times. The V call is TRBV18, the J call TRBJ1-5; D may be TRBD1 (5 bases). V was shortened by 2 bases and J by 6 bases, with 14 bases between the two germline ends. Germline V lookup: CDR1 KGHSH, CDR2 LQKENI. The CDR3 covers 15 residues. CDR3 sequence reads: CASSPLGVLGQPQHF. CDR3 sequence (DNA): TGTGCCAGCTCACCATTAGGGGTGTTAGGTCAGCCCCAGCATTTT. The full variable domain, in which reference TRBV18 and TRBJ1-5 provide the parts outside the CDR3, is NAGVMQNPRHLVRRRGQEARLRCSPMKGHSHVYWYRQLPEEGLKFMVYLQKENIIDESGMPKERFSAEFPKEGPSILRIQQVVRGDSAAYFCASSPLGVLGQPQHFGDGTRLSIL.

This clonotype is categorized as medium-sized. This rearrangement joins TRBV24-1 to TRBJ2-1; 8 bases align to TRBD2. Germline V gene lookup returns CDR1 KGHDR and CDR2 SFDVKD. This CDR3 has 12 residues. J lost 1 base, V lost 12 bases, and 1 base had no gene match. The CDR3, as DNA: TGTGCCTCGGGAGGGTCCTACAATGAGCAGTTCTTC. Translation gives CASGGSYNEQFF.

The chain links TRBV7-2 to TRBJ2-5, with 8 bases matching TRBD1. The germline V gene encodes CDR1 SGHTA and CDR2 FQGNSA. V dropped 2 bases and J dropped 2; count of bases not matched to a gene: 7. This CDR3 contains 16 residues. The CDR3 here is CASSLSAGGIQETQYF. The CDR3 region has the DNA TGTGCCAGCAGCTTATCGGCAGGGGGCATTCAAGAGACCCAGTACTTC. The full variable domain, completed using reference TRBV7-2 and TRBJ2-5, is GAGVSQSPSNKVTEKGKDVELRCDPISGHTALYWYRQSLGQGLEFLIYFQGNSAPDKSGLPSDRFSAERTGGSVSTLTIQRTQQEDSAVYLCASSLSAGGIQETQYFGPGTRLLVL.

This clonotype appeared many times. The chain couples TRBV2 to TRBJ2-1; D unresolved. Trimming stripped 7 bases from V and 0 bases from J, with 13 bases between. The CDR3 has 15 residues. Germline values: CDR1 SNHLY, CDR2 FYNNEI. CDR3 DNA: TGTGCCAGCATGGAGAGTGGAAGCTCCTACAATGAGCAGTTCTTC. Amino acids: CASMESGSSYNEQFF. The full variable domain, its missing parts supplied by reference TRBV2 and TRBJ2-1, is EPEVTQTPSHQVTQMGQEVILRCVPISNHLYFYWYRQILGQKVEFLVSFYNNEISEKSEIFDDQFSVERPDGSNFTLKIRSTKLEDSAMYFCASMESGSSYNEQFFGPGTRLTVL.